This entry lists 10 T cell receptor beta chains sequenced from one sample in a study of blood T cell repertoires in COVID-19. Assay: immunoSEQ multiplex PCR; the TCRdb copy retains only in-frame clones and omits some. The table has about 100,000 clones, around four fifths seen once. Sequenced: peripheral blood. The receptors were gathered from an older woman with acute or convalescent COVID-19.

This chain links TRBV21-1 with TRBJ1-1. TRBV21-1 is a documented pseudogene. The CDR3 is 11 residues long. The CDR3 region is CASSLWTEAFF. CDR3 nucleotides: TGTGCCAGCAGCCTATGGACTGAAGCTTTCTTT.

The CDR3 DNA is TGTGCCAGCCGATCTACTCAGACAGGCTGGGATGGCTACACCTTC. Its protein product is CASRSTQTGWDGYTF. The J gene is TRBJ1-2, the V gene TRBV19, with a possible D match to TRBD1 (6 bases). CDR1 is LNHDA and CDR2 is SQIVND in the germline V gene (reference sequence). The CDR3 runs 15 residues. The ends were cut back, 9 bases at V and 6 bases at J, with 23 bases in the middle.

This rearrangement joins TRBV7-2 to TRBJ1-1; no clear D gene. CDR3 length equals 15 residues. CDR1 is SGHTA, CDR2 FQGNSA, per germline. The V end was cut by 6 bases, the J end by 7 bases, with 21 bases between. The CDR3 sequence is CASRKPLPAEIEAFF. The DNA for the CDR3 is TGTGCCAGCAGGAAACCTTTACCGGCGGAGATTGAAGCTTTCTTT.

As DNA, the CDR3 is TGCAGCGTTGACCCCGGGGGACCGAAATCGCAGTTCTTC. It yields the protein CSVDPGGPKSQFF. This sequence joins TRBV29-1 and TRBJ2-1, with D possibly matching TRBD2 (6 bases). Trimming cost V 3 bases and J 12 bases, with 18 bases left between them. CDR3 length equals 13 residues. The V gene's germline CDR1 is SQVTM and CDR2 ANQGSEA.

The rearrangement links TRBV3-1 (or the pseudogene TRBV3-2) to TRBJ2-3; 7 positions match TRBD1. CDR1 is LGHDT, CDR2 YNNKEL, per germline (reference sequence). The CDR3 is made up of 15 amino acids. V dropped 2 bases and J dropped 0; count of bases not matched to a gene: 2. The CDR3 protein is CASSQPGQSTDTQYF. The CDR3 DNA reads as TGTGCCAGCAGCCAACCGGGACAGAGCACAGATACGCAGTATTTT.

The V call is TRBV30, the J call TRBJ2-6; D possibly corresponds to TRBD1 (6 bases). The CDR3 is made up of 15 amino acids. CDR1 is GTSNPN, CDR2 SVGIG, per germline (reference sequence). V shed 2 bases and J shed 3 bases, with 11 bases lying between them. The CDR3 here is CAWSQQGDGANVLTF. The CDR3 DNA sequence: TGTGCCTGGAGTCAACAGGGAGATGGGGCCAACGTCCTGACTTTC.

The chain combines TRBV30 with TRBJ1-2, with 11 bases that match TRBD1. CDR3 length equals 14 residues. CDR1 and CDR2 from the germline V gene are GTSNPN and SVGIG (reference sequence). The ends lost 2 bases at V and 5 bases at J; junction bases unmatched: 4. In DNA form, the CDR3 reads TGTGCCTGGAGTCAGGACAGGGGGCTGTATGGCTACACCTTC. It codes for CAWSQDRGLYGYTF.

The chain uses TRBV14 and TRBJ2-3, with 9 bases aligning to TRBD1. The V and J ends lost 2 bases and 5 bases, in that order; junction bases with no gene match: 5. The CDR3 is 15 residues long. Germline V lookup: CDR1 SGHDN, CDR2 FVKESK. This chain's CDR3 is CASSQLGTGRDTQYF. In DNA, the CDR3 is TGTGCCAGCAGCCAATTAGGGACAGGGAGAGATACGCAGTATTTT.

This clone was counted once. The rearrangement links TRBV7-3 to TRBJ2-6; 9 nucleotides line up with TRBD1. Germline V CDR1 and CDR2: SGHTA, FQGTGA. The CDR3 is made up of 17 amino acids. Trimming took 4 bases from V and 2 from J; bases not matched to a gene: 6. CDR3 region: CASSYRDRATGANVLTF. The CDR3 DNA is TGTGCCAGCAGCTACCGGGACAGGGCTACTGGGGCCAACGTCCTGACTTTC.

The genes are TRBV19 and TRBJ2-7, with 7 bases aligning to TRBD2. This CDR3 is built from 15 residues. Germline trimming cut 5 bases from V and 2 bases from J; bases unmatched to any gene: 9. Germline-derived CDR1 and CDR2 are LNHDA and SQIVND (reference sequence). CDR3 region: CASSPQWGGAYEQYF. CDR3 coding DNA: TGTGCCAGTAGTCCCCAATGGGGGGGGGCCTACGAGCAGTACTTC.